This T cell receptor (beta chain) was profiled in a study of read filtering for tumor transcriptome and immune sequencing. Study in general: R-ISS stage counts were fewer than ten for I, about 15 for II, 6 or 7 for III. After DNase treatment, RNA was made into whole-transcriptome libraries.

Germline trimming cut 7 bases from V and 0 bases from J; bases unmatched to any gene: 4. CDR3 length: 14 residues. The germline V gene has CDR1 SGHRS and CDR2 YFSETQ. From around 440 ng of RNA, a library with molecular barcoded alpha/delta and beta/gamma adaptors was made. MiXCR, applied by TCRdb to the reads, yields one record per CDR3 protein. The table lists more than 100,000 distinct CDR3 sequences, 13% of them singletons. This clonotype came up many times. The sequence derives from a donor at least 40 years old with multiple myeloma. This rearrangement joins TRBV5-1 to TRBJ1-1; TRBD1 agrees at 9 bases. Source material: a population of CD138-negative cells sorted from bone marrow. The CDR3 here is CASRQGDLNTEAFF. The CDR3 DNA sequence: TGCGCCAGCCGACAGGGGGACTTGAACACTGAAGCTTTCTTT.